The count of the clone carrying this T cell receptor (beta chain) is one. The data originate from a study of blood T cell repertoires in COVID-19. The CDR3 covers 15 residues. After removal of 0 bases from V and 10 bases from J, the junction contained 5 bases not matched to a gene. The germline CDR1 and CDR2 sequences are SGDLS and YYNGEE. TCRdb keeps only in-frame clones here, not all; method: immunoSEQ multiplex PCR. The sample consists of approximately 380,000 clones, more than 75% of them appearing once. The TCR was taken from a woman younger than 30 who had recovered from COVID-19. V is TRBV9 and J is TRBJ1-6; 9 bases are shared with TRBD1. The sample consisted of PBMCs or T cells enriched from blood (not recorded which). For the CDR3, the DNA is TGTGCCAGCAGCGTAGTCGGGACAGGGTACTCACCCCTCCACTTT. Its translation: CASSVVGTGYSPLHF. Looking up the rest from reference TRBV9 and TRBJ1-6 gives the full variable domain: DSGVTQTPKHLITATGQRVTLRCSPRSGDLSVYWYQQSLDQGLQFLIQYYNGEERAKGNILERFSAQQFPDLHSELNLSSLELGDSALYFCASSVVGTGYSPLHFGNGTRLTVT.